This T cell receptor (beta chain) was profiled in a study of CD8 T cells in Susac syndrome. About the research overall: Clinically active disease was present in 5 or 6 of the sequenced Susac syndrome patients. About 8 of these patients were in remission.

The V gene's germline CDR1 is SGHRS and CDR2 YFSETQ. This CDR3 contains 17 residues. Trimming cost V 2 bases and J 4 bases, with 20 bases left between them. Study-wide findings and caveats: In Susac syndrome, the CD4+ T cell repertoires did not show clonal expansion.

Random hexamers were used to reverse transcribe roughly 0.45 to 1 ug of RNA. Coverage of TCR beta CDR3 amplification by immunoSEQ multiplex PCR extended to 54 Vbeta and 13 Jbeta. TCRdb re-called the immunoSEQ multiplex PCR reads through MiXCR, storing one row per CDR3 protein. This table holds about 180,000 distinct CDR3 sequences, roughly 94% found once. This clonotype was observed a few times. No antigen is known for it. Specimen: CD4+ T cells from PBMCs. The receptor was derived from a human donor with Susac syndrome. The chain links TRBV5-1 to TRBJ2-3, with D tentatively TRBD2 (6 bases). CDR3 DNA sequence: TGCGCCAGCAGCTTTCCCCGGACCCGGAGGGCAGCAGATACGCAGTATTTT. This translates into CASSFPRTRRAADTQYF.